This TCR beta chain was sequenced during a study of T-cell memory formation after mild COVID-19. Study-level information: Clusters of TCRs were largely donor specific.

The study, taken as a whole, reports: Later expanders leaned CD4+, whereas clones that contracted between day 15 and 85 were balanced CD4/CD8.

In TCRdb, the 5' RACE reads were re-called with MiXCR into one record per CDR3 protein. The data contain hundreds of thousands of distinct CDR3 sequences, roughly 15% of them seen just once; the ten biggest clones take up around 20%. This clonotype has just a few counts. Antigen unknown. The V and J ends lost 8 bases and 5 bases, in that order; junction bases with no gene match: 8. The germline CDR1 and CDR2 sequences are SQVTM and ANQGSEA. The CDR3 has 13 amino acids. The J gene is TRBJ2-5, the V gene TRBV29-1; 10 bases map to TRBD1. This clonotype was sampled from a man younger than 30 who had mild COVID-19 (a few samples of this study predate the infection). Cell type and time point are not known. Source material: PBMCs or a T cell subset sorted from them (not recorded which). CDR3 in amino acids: CSSGQGVGETQYF. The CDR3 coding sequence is TGCAGCTCTGGACAGGGGGTAGGGGAGACCCAGTACTTC.